One and the same sample provided the 17 T cell receptor beta chains below, sequenced in a study of blood T cell repertoires in COVID-19. Measured with immunoSEQ multiplex PCR; TCRdb has only the in-frame clones, and not every one. The top ten clones hold approximately 2.1% of a sample with more than 150,000 clones, approximately 86% of them seen once. Sequencing input: peripheral blood. These TCRs come from a man aged 65-85 years with active or convalescent COVID-19.

This clone was observed a few times. The chain combines TRBV18 with TRBJ2-7; 10 bases are a match to TRBD2. V dropped 5 bases and J dropped 7; count of bases not matched to a gene: 5. Germline V CDR1 and CDR2: KGHSH, LQKENI. This CDR3 region has 13 residues. CDR3 loop: CASSGLAGAEQYF. The DNA of the CDR3 is TGTGCCAGCTCAGGTCTAGCGGGGGCAGAGCAGTACTTC.

V gene TRBV5-1 combines with J gene TRBJ2-3, with a tentative D call TRBD2 (5 bases). CDR1 and CDR2 (germline): SGHRS, YFSETQ. This CDR3 region has 14 residues. V lost 5 bases, J lost 3 bases, and 13 bases lay in between. This chain's CDR3 is CASRQTLATDTQYF. As DNA, the CDR3 is TGCGCCAGCAGACAGACCCTAGCAACAGATACGCAGTATTTT.

The chain combines TRBV5-6 with TRBJ2-5; TRBD2 is a possible D gene (7 bases). The CDR3 has 15 residues. Germline V gene sequence: CDR1 SGHDT, CDR2 YYEEEE. V lost 0 bases, J lost 5 bases, and 14 bases lay in between. The CDR3 sequence: CASSLGGGAFETQYF. DNA of the CDR3: TGTGCCAGCAGCTTGGGTGGGGGGGCCTTCGAGACCCAGTACTTC.

CDR3 loop: CASSPGTGETQYF. CDR3 coding DNA: TGTGCCAGCTCGCCCGGGACAGGGGAGACCCAGTACTTC. The chain carries TRBV18 and TRBJ2-5; 9 bases align to TRBD1. The V and J ends lost 6 bases and 5 bases, in that order; junction bases with no gene match: 4. From germline, CDR1 is KGHSH and CDR2 LQKENI. This CDR3 region has 13 residues.

V gene TRBV18 combines with J gene TRBJ1-1, with D unresolved. Trimming removed 3 bases at V and 3 bases at J, with 8 bases between. CDR1 and CDR2 (germline): KGHSH, LQKENI. The CDR3 extends over 13 amino acids. CDR3 residues: CASSPRGDTEAFF. CDR3 DNA: TGTGCCAGCTCACCGCGCGGGGACACTGAAGCTTTCTTT.

The chain joins TRBV12-3 or TRBV12-4 to TRBJ2-7, with 8 positions matching TRBD2. This CDR3 comprises 13 residues. V lost 5 bases, J lost 2 bases, and 2 bases stayed unmatched. CDR3 sequence (DNA): TGTGCCAGCAGTCAACTAGCGGCCTACGAGCAGTACTTC. Translating it yields CASSQLAAYEQYF.

The CDR3 DNA reads as TGTGCCAGCAGCTTGGTCACAGATTCGAACGAGCAGTACTTC. This translates into CASSLVTDSNEQYF. The chain couples TRBV5-6 to TRBJ2-7; D not resolved. The germline V gene encodes CDR1 SGHDT and CDR2 YYEEEE. This CDR3 is 14 amino acids long. V lost 0 bases and J 5 bases, leaving 12 bases between the germline ends.

The CDR3 protein is CASSRGNTHYGYTF. The CDR3 DNA sequence: TGCGCCAGCAGCCGAGGTAACACCCACTATGGCTACACCTTC. The chain carries TRBV23-1 and TRBJ1-2; no definite D call. TRBV23-1 qualifies as an ORF whose function is uncertain. The V and J ends lost 6 bases and 3 bases respectively, with 14 bases between them. The CDR3 is 14 residues long.

The rearrangement joins TRBV6-5 to TRBJ1-6, with TRBD1 identical over 10 bases. V trimming: 4 bases; J trimming: 6 bases; junction bases outside the gene matches: 6. Germline CDR1 reads MNHEY; CDR2 reads SVGAGI. CDR3 length equals 16 residues. CDR3 coding DNA: TGTGCCAGCAGTTTAGCCGGGACAGGGGTTAATTCACCCCTCCACTTT. It yields the protein CASSLAGTGVNSPLHF.

V is TRBV19 and J is TRBJ2-1; weak D call: TRBD2 (5 bases). The CDR3 is 15 residues long. Per the germline V gene, CDR1 is LNHDA and CDR2 is SQIVND (reference sequence). With 5 bases removed from V and 0 bases from J, the gap between germline ends came to 11 bases. This chain's CDR3 is CASSYGLSSYNEQFF. The CDR3 DNA reads as TGTGCCAGTAGTTATGGACTTAGCTCCTACAATGAGCAGTTCTTC.

The V and J genes are TRBV7-9 and TRBJ1-6, with 7 positions matching TRBD1. The CDR3 loop spans 14 amino acids. The germline CDR1 and CDR2 sequences are SEHNR and FQNEAQ (reference sequence). The ends lost 4 bases at V and 4 bases at J; junction bases unmatched: 1. This CDR3 is CASSWDSYNSPLHF. CDR3 coding DNA: TGTGCCAGCAGCTGGGACAGTTATAATTCACCCCTCCACTTT.

The chain combines TRBV3-1 (or the pseudogene TRBV3-2) with TRBJ1-1; TRBD1 agrees at 9 bases. The CDR3 totals 14 residues. J lost 6 bases, V lost 5 bases, and 7 bases had no gene match. CDR1 LGHDT and CDR2 YNNKEL come from the germline V gene (reference sequence). The CDR3 region is CASSSGQGVSEAFF. In DNA, the CDR3 is TGTGCCAGCAGCTCGGGACAGGGCGTCTCTGAAGCTTTCTTT.

This rearrangement joins TRBV9 to TRBJ1-2; 12 nucleotides agree with TRBD1. The germline gives CDR1 SGDLS, CDR2 YYNGEE. The CDR3 consists of 15 residues. Losses at the gene ends were 6 bases for V and 4 bases for J; bases not matched to a gene: 7. The CDR3 coding sequence is TGTGCCAGCACTCCGGGACAGGGGGCGGGCTATGGCTACACCTTC. Residues: CASTPGQGAGYGYTF. Full variable domain (outside the CDR3, taken from reference TRBV9 and TRBJ1-2): DSGVTQTPKHLITATGQRVTLRCSPRSGDLSVYWYQQSLDQGLQFLIQYYNGEERAKGNILERFSAQQFPDLHSELNLSSLELGDSALYFCASTPGQGAGYGYTFGSGTRLTVV.

The chain is built from TRBV5-1 and TRBJ2-2; 7 bases map to TRBD1. Germline CDR1 is SGHRS and CDR2 is YFSETQ. The CDR3 totals 15 residues. The junction had 5 bases not matched to a gene; V was cut back by 4 bases and J by 2 bases. CDR3 region: CASSKGQPNTGELFF. The DNA of the CDR3 is TGCGCCAGCAGCAAGGGACAGCCAAACACCGGGGAGCTGTTTTTT.

The chain recombines TRBV7-2 with TRBJ1-2; D gene ambiguous. The CDR3 totals 14 residues. V dropped 1 base and J dropped 4 bases, with 10 bases sitting between them. Germline CDR1 is SGHTA and CDR2 is FQGNSA. The CDR3 loop is CASSLGGRAYGYTF. DNA for the CDR3: TGTGCCAGCAGCTTAGGTGGGAGGGCCTATGGCTACACCTTC.

In this sample, this clone turned up a few times. This chain joins TRBV6-6 and TRBJ2-2; TRBD1 matches at 9 bases. The length of the CDR3 is 16 residues. Germline lookup yields CDR1 MNHNY and CDR2 SVGAGI (reference sequence). Losses at the gene ends were 7 bases for V and 4 bases for J; bases not matched to a gene: 10. The CDR3: CASTPTGGASTGELFF. CDR3 DNA sequence: TGTGCCAGCACCCCAACAGGGGGCGCGAGCACCGGGGAGCTGTTTTTT.

V usage is TRBV4-3 and J usage is TRBJ2-7; 8 bases fit TRBD2. CDR1 LGHNA and CDR2 YSLEER come from the germline V gene. Trimming removed 1 base from V and 6 bases from J; junction bases left unmatched: 5. The CDR3 covers 14 residues. Here the CDR3 DNA reads TGCGCCAGCAGCCAAGGCGCACTAGCGGCCGAGCAGTACTTC. Translated: CASSQGALAAEQYF.